A selection of T cell receptor beta chains follows, all from one sample in a study of CD4+ T cells in melanoma. Only in-frame clones appear in the TCRdb table, and some are missing; sequencing was by immunoSEQ multiplex PCR. This table has fewer than 20,000 clones, 76% appearing once. The sample was cells from a culture (not recorded whether cultured in vitro). All receptors come from a human donor with melanoma. Each CDR3 is given with its conserved first and last residue. Some rows have no size entry. The others give once, few or many, or a class for an expanded clone.

cdr3_length: 12; j_call: TRBJ1-1; clone_size: NA; v_call: TRBV27; cdr3_aa: CASSLEVTEAFF
cdr3_length: 16; j_call: TRBJ2-1; clone_size: NA; v_call: TRBV7-9; cdr3_aa: CASSPKRGSSYNEQFF
cdr3_length: 13; j_call: TRBJ2-7; clone_size: few; v_call: TRBV19; cdr3_aa: CAAGRPGDYEQYF
cdr3_length: 14; j_call: TRBJ2-1; clone_size: NA; v_call: TRBV6-6; cdr3_aa: CASSYSLTYNEQFF
cdr3_length: 15; j_call: TRBJ1-4; clone_size: NA; v_call: TRBV30; cdr3_aa: CAWTKRGGMEEKLFF
cdr3_length: 17; j_call: TRBJ2-5; clone_size: NA; v_call: TRBV9; cdr3_aa: CASSGGTSGGLQETQYF
cdr3_length: 15; j_call: TRBJ1-2; clone_size: NA; v_call: TRBV6-1; cdr3_aa: CASTTGQVNNYGYTF
cdr3_length: 14; j_call: TRBJ2-1; clone_size: NA; v_call: TRBV2; cdr3_aa: CARRGQGAGDEQFF
cdr3_length: 15; j_call: TRBJ1-3; clone_size: NA; v_call: TRBV5-5; cdr3_aa: CASSFVTGVGNTIYF
cdr3_length: 14; j_call: TRBJ2-3; clone_size: NA; v_call: TRBV6-1; cdr3_aa: CASRSSGGADTQYF
cdr3_length: 12; j_call: TRBJ1-5; clone_size: NA; v_call: TRBV7-9; cdr3_aa: CASSFSNQPQHF
cdr3_length: 15; j_call: TRBJ2-1; clone_size: NA; v_call: TRBV7-3; cdr3_aa: CASSSTGTASNEQFF
cdr3_length: 15; j_call: TRBJ1-1; clone_size: NA; v_call: TRBV4-2; cdr3_aa: CASSQRHLANTEAFF
cdr3_length: 11; j_call: TRBJ2-3; clone_size: NA; v_call: TRBV10-3; cdr3_aa: CAISERDTQYF
cdr3_length: 16; j_call: TRBJ1-3; clone_size: NA; v_call: TRBV30; cdr3_aa: CAWSVLGRGSGNTIYF
cdr3_length: 15; j_call: TRBJ2-7; clone_size: few; v_call: TRBV5-1; cdr3_aa: CASSPEVVGQGFQYF
cdr3_length: 15; j_call: TRBJ2-7; clone_size: NA; v_call: TRBV18; cdr3_aa: CASSPNPGSGGGQYF
cdr3_length: 14; j_call: TRBJ1-2; clone_size: NA; v_call: TRBV5-8; cdr3_aa: CASSLTGTDYGYTF
cdr3_length: 15; j_call: TRBJ1-5; clone_size: NA; v_call: TRBV5-6; cdr3_aa: CASSQFGGANQPQHF
cdr3_length: 13; j_call: TRBJ2-2; clone_size: once; v_call: TRBV4-2; cdr3_aa: CASSARGAGELFF
cdr3_length: 15; j_call: TRBJ2-5; clone_size: NA; v_call: TRBV5-1; cdr3_aa: CASSLLGRGQETQYF
cdr3_length: 13; j_call: TRBJ2-2; clone_size: NA; v_call: TRBV19; cdr3_aa: CASSPPLFGELFF
cdr3_length: 15; j_call: TRBJ2-5; clone_size: NA; v_call: TRBV7-9; cdr3_aa: CASTPGTAHQETQYF
cdr3_length: 17; j_call: TRBJ1-4; clone_size: NA; v_call: TRBV2; cdr3_aa: CASSATQTGQLGGKLFF
cdr3_length: 15; j_call: TRBJ1-5; clone_size: NA; v_call: TRBV10-3; cdr3_aa: CAISTGTGSNQPQHF
cdr3_length: 12; j_call: TRBJ1-1; clone_size: NA; v_call: TRBV25-1; cdr3_aa: CASSPRATEAFF
cdr3_length: 18; j_call: TRBJ2-2; clone_size: few; v_call: TRBV2; cdr3_aa: CASSHGGVGSSVTGELFF